This T cell receptor beta chain was identified during a study of Ad26.COV2.S vaccination and SARS-CoV-2 variants (dated by TCRdb to the early 2020s). About the investigation overall: Donors in the vaccine arm were drawn from COV1001, a multicentre, randomized, double-blind, placebo-controlled phase I-IIa trial testing Ad26.COV2.S in healthy adults. A total of 32 samples were included in the TCR-sequenced set, comprising around 19 Ad26.COV2.S vaccine recipients, 5 placebo recipients and 8 SARS-CoV-2 convalescent individuals. Investigators did not know the trial group allocation while performing experiments and assessing outcomes. Ad26.COV2.S was administered intramuscularly at 5 x 10^10 or 1 x 10^11 viral particles, either as a single shot or as two shots given 56 days apart. TCRbeta repertoire sequencing was used to assess the specificity and breadth of SARS-CoV-2-reactive T cell receptors after Ad26.COV2.S vaccination. Trial participants were randomized into five groups of five, in which low-dose or high-dose Ad26.COV2.S was given once or twice, or placebo was given on both occasions.

The immunoSEQ Assay was used to sequence TCRbeta CDR3 regions. After extraction, genomic DNA underwent amplification by bias-controlled multiplex PCR, followed by high-throughput sequencing. The study's processing was this. To quantify the absolute abundance of each unique TCRbeta CDR3 region, sequences were collapsed and filtered. T cell fraction was estimated by normalization of TCRbeta template counts to usable DNA, with usable DNA being measured through amplification of reference genes present in all nucleated cells. Repertoire TCRs were annotated as SARS-CoV-2-specific by exact matching of V gene, CDR3 amino acid sequence and J gene to a known reactive TCR set. MIRA supplied the reference SARS-CoV-2 TCR set, which was filtered for enrichment in COVID-19-positive ImmuneCODE repertoires so that public or cross-reactive TCRs were removed. Based on the MIRA antigens, annotated TCRs were further analysed at the level of specific ORF or position within ORF. Depth was the summed frequency of annotated unique rearrangements, while breadth was defined as annotated unique rearrangements over total unique productive rearrangements. Group comparisons of TCR breadth used two-sided Wilcoxon rank-sum tests. TCRdb took this table from immuneACCESS and kept in-frame rearrangements with V and J called. Such tables lack part of the clones; where checked against another copy, unresolved V genes explain under half of the gap, and the rest is unexplained. That table gives V, J and clone size, and the DNA gave D and trimming. Recorded for this sample are 300,000 to 350,000 clones; approximately 86% of them occurred a single time. The biggest ten clones account for approximately 2.1% of the sample.

Comments on this clone: This clone's antigen is unknown. No per-base quality is available; no much larger clone lies one base away.

This specimen's treatment or condition label, interpreted: approximately 18 received Ad26.COV2.S at low or high dose, single or two shots; several received placebo; per-sample allocation not given. For vaccine and placebo recipients, repertoires were sequenced using samples collected on day 63 after the first injection. Cohort 1b enrolled some 25 adults aged 18-55 years at a single site in Boston, USA, between 29 July and 7 August 2020. Ad26.COV2.S was a replication-incompetent adenovirus type 26 vector expressing a prefusion-stabilized SARS-CoV-2 spike protein from the original Wuhan strain. CDR1 and CDR2, per the germline V gene, are SGHTA and FQGNSA. The germline ends are 18 bases apart after V is trimmed by 5 bases and J by 5 bases. The CDR3 sequence holds 16 residues, the cysteine and phenylalanine included. The read is trimmed to its CDR3 DNA, 48 bases read in frame from base 1. The paper as a whole reports these results and caveats: Ad26.COV2.S recipients had higher spike-specific TCR breadth than placebo recipients (P = 0.0014). Vaccine and placebo recipients had similar non-spike TCR breadth, a finding consistent with the vaccine containing only spike. The study was not powered for comparison of responses between vaccine doses or regimens. According to the authors, total T cell responses may have been underestimated by the TCR breadth and depth analyses. After vaccination, substantial breadth of spike-specific CD8+ and CD4+ T cell responses was reported.

This receptor was identified in a person between 18 and 60 years old who received the Ad26.COV2.S COVID-19 vaccine or a placebo. Recombination joined TRBV7-2 with TRBJ1-4; TRBD1 might be the D gene, on 6 matching bases. Sequences were derived from peripheral blood, sampled in a trial of Ad26.COV2.S vaccine versus placebo. The DNA reads TGTGCCAGCAGCCCGCCTCAGACAGGCGACAATGAAAAACTGTTTTTT. It codes for CASSPPQTGDNEKLFF.